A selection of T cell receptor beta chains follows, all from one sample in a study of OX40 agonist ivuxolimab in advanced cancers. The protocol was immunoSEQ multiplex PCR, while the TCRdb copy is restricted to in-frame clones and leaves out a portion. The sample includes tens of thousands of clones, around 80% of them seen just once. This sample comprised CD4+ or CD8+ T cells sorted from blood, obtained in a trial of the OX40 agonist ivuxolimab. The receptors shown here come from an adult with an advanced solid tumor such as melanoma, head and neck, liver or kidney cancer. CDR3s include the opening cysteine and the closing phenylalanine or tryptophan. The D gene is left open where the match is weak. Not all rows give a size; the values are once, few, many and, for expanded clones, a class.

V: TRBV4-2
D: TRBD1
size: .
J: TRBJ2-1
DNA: TGTGCCAGCAGCCAAGGGGGACAGGGGCCGTACAATGAGCAGTTCTTC
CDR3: CASSQGGQGPYNEQFF

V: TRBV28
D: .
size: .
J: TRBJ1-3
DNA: TGTGCCAGCAGATTGGCTTCTGGAAACACCATATATTTT
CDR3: CASRLASGNTIYF

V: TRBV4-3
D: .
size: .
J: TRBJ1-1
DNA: TGCGCCAGCAGCCAAGATTTATACCTACTACCAGGACAAAACACTGAAGCTTTCTTT
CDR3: CASSQDLYLLPGQNTEAFF

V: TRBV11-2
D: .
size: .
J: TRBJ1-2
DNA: TGTGCCAGCAGCTTAGATCAGGTGTGGGATGGCTACACCTTC
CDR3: CASSLDQVWDGYTF

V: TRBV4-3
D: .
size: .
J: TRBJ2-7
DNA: TGCGCCAGCAGCCAAGCGGTACAGGGTTTGTACGAGCAGTACTTC
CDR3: CASSQAVQGLYEQYF

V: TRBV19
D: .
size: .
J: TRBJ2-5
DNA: TGTGCCAGTAGTATAGGAGGGGTCAAGCGAGAGACCCAGTACTTC
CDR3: CASSIGGVKRETQYF

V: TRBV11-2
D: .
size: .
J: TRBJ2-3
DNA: TGTGCCAGCAGCTTAGATCCAGGGGATACGCAGTATTTT
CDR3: CASSLDPGDTQYF

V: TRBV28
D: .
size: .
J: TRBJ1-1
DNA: TGTGCCAGCAGCCCAGGACAGAGACAAAACACTGAAGCTTTCTTT
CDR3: CASSPGQRQNTEAFF

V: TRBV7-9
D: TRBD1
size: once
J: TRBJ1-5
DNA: TGTGCCAGCAGCGCCGGGACAGGGACTAATCAGCCCCAGCATTTT
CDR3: CASSAGTGTNQPQHF

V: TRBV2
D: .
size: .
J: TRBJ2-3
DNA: TGTGCCAGCAGACCGGGAATGGGGACAGATACGCAGTATTTT
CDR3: CASRPGMGTDTQYF

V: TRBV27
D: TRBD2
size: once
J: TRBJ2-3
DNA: TGTGCCAGCCGGACTAGCGGCTCAGATACGCAGTATTTT
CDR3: CASRTSGSDTQYF

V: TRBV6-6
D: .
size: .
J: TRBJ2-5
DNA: TGTGCCAGCAGTTACGGGGCAGGGAGGGAGACCCAGTACTTC
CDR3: CASSYGAGRETQYF

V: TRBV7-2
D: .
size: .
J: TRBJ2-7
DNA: TGTGCCAGCAGCTTCCGTGGGTACGAGCAGTACTTC
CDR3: CASSFRGYEQYF

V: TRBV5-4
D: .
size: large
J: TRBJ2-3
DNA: TGTGCCAGCACCCTGACTGGATCAGATACGCAGTATTTT
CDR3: CASTLTGSDTQYF

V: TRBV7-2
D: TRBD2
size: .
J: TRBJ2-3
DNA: TGTGCCATCGGGGGGAGTAGCGGGGTCGGAGATACGCAGTATTTT
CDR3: CAIGGSSGVGDTQYF

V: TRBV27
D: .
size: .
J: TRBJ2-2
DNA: TGTGCCAGCAGCATACAAGGAGGCACCGGGGAGCTGTTTTTT
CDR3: CASSIQGGTGELFF

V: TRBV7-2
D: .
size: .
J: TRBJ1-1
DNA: TGTGCCAGCAGCTTAGCGGGACGGTTGAACACTGAAGCTTTCTTT
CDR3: CASSLAGRLNTEAFF

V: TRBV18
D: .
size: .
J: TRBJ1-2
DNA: TGTGCCAGCTCACATGCCTCTCAACCGGTTTCCTATGGCTACACCTTC
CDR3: CASSHASQPVSYGYTF

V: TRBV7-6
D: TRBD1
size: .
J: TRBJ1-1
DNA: TGTGCCAGCAGCGAAATACAGGGGGCGAGTACTGAAGCTTTCTTT
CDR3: CASSEIQGASTEAFF

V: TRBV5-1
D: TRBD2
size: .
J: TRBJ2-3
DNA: TGCGCCAGCAGCTCTCGTACTAGCGGGTTAGATACGCAGTATTTT
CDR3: CASSSRTSGLDTQYF

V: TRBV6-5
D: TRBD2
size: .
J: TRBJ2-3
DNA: TGTGCCAGCAGTTACTCGGCCAGCGGGAGTACAGATACGCAGTATTTT
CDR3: CASSYSASGSTDTQYF

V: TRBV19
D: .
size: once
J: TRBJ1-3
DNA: TGTGCCAGTAGTATGACGGGAGTCTCTGGAAACACCATATATTTT
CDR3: CASSMTGVSGNTIYF

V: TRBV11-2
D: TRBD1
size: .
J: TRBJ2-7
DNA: TGTGCCAGCATCATTGATGCACAGGGGCCCTACGAGCAGTACTTC
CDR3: CASIIDAQGPYEQYF

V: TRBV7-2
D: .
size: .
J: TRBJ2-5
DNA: TGTGCCAGCAGCTTAGGGGCCCAAAGGCTGACCCAGTACTTC
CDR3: CASSLGAQRLTQYF

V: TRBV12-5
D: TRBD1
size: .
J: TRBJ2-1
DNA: TGTGCTAGTGGTTTAGGGACAGGGGCGTCCAATGAGCAGTTCTTC
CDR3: CASGLGTGASNEQFF

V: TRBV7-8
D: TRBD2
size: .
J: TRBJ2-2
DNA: TGTGCCAGCAGCTCTAATTACGGACTAGCTTCCGGGGAGCTGTTTTTT
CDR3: CASSSNYGLASGELFF

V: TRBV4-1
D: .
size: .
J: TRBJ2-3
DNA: TGCGCCAGCAGCCAAGATCGGGGCATGGCGCAGTATTTT
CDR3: CASSQDRGMAQYF

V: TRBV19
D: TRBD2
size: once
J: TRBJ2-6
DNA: TGTGCCAGTAGTGCGCTAGCGGTCTCTGGGGCCAACGTCCTGACTTTC
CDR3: CASSALAVSGANVLTF

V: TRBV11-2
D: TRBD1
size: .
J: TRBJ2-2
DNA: TGTGCCAGCAGCCTACAGGGGTTGTCCGGGGAGCTGTTTTTT
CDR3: CASSLQGLSGELFF

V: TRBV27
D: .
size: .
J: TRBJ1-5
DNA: TGTGCCAGCAGTTCTCCGGCTGGACAGCCCCAGCATTTT
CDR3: CASSSPAGQPQHF

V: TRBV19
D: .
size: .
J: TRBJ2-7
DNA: TGTGCCAGTAGGGGGGCAGGGAACCCCTACGAGCAGTACTTC
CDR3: CASRGAGNPYEQYF

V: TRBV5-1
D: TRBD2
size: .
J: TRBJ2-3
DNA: TGCGCCAGCAGCTCGGGACTAGCGGGAGGCCCGCCCCCATTT
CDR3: CASSSGLAGGPPPF

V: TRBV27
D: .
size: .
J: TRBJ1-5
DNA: TGTGCCAGCAGTTCCGGACTGAACAATCAGCCCCAGCATTTT
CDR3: CASSSGLNNQPQHF

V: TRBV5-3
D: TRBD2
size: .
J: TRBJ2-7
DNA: TGTGCCAGAAGCCGGACTAGCGGGCCTGACGAGCAGTACTTC
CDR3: CARSRTSGPDEQYF

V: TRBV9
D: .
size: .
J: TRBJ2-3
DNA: TGTGCCAGCAGCGTAGGCCCGGGTAGCACAGATACGCAGTATTTT
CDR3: CASSVGPGSTDTQYF

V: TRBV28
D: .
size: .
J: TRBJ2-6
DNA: TGTGCCAGCCTGACAGCCCTAGGGGCCAACGTCCTGACTTTC
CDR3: CASLTALGANVLTF

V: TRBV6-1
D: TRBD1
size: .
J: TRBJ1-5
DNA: TGTGCCAGCACCAGACAGGGGACGGATCAGCCCCAGCATTTT
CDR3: CASTRQGTDQPQHF

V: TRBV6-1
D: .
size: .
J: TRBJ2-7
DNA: TGTGCCAGCAGTGAATGGGGAGGCGAGCAGTACTTC
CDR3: CASSEWGGEQYF

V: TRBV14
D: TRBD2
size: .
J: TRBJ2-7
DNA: TGTGCCAGCAGCCAAGCGGGAGGGCCAGGCGAGCAGTACTTC
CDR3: CASSQAGGPGEQYF

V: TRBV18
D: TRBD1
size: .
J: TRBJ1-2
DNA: TGTGCCAGCTCGTATACCGGGACAGGGGACCCTTATGGCTACACCTTC
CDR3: CASSYTGTGDPYGYTF

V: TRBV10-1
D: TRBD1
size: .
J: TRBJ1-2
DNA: TGCGCCAGCAGTGATGGGACAGGGCTCTATGGCTACACCTTC
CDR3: CASSDGTGLYGYTF